A single sample gave rise to the 5 T cell receptor beta chains below, sequenced in a study of identical twins. A single record per CDR3 protein comes from TCRdb applying MiXCR to the 5' RACE reads. The sample includes about 890,000 distinct CDR3 sequences, 12% of them seen just once. Separately, the same data were catalogued under a study of yellow fever vaccine responses in identical twins.

Sequencing was done on a sample of PBMCs. The receptors were sampled from a woman younger than 30 in good health.

This sequence joins TRBV5-1 and TRBJ1-1; TRBD1 aligns across 7 bases. V gave up 5 bases and J gave up 1 base; unmatched junction bases: 8. There are 15 residues in the CDR3. In germline, CDR1 is SGHRS, CDR2 YFSETQ. The CDR3 region has the DNA TGCGCCAGCAGTCGAGAGACAGGGTCGAACACTGAAGCTTTCTTT. Amino acids: CASSRETGSNTEAFF. Full variable domain (missing parts from reference TRBV5-1 and TRBJ1-1): KAGVTQTPRYLIKTRGQQVTLSCSPISGHRSVSWYQQTPGQGLQFLFEYFSETQRNKGNFPGRFSGRQFSNSRSEMNVSTLELGDSALYLCASSRETGSNTEAFFGQGTRLTVV.

This clonotype was seen only a few times. The chain has TRBV15 and TRBJ2-2; 9 bases align to TRBD2. CDR1 is LNHNV and CDR2 is YYDKDF in the germline V gene (reference sequence). This CDR3 is 16 amino acids long. The V and J ends lost 1 base and 6 bases, in that order; junction bases with no gene match: 6. The CDR3 region is CATSRAPSGKAGELFF. CDR3 DNA: TGTGCCACCAGCAGAGCCCCTAGCGGGAAGGCCGGGGAGCTGTTTTTT.

The chain recombines TRBV6-2 or TRBV6-3 with TRBJ2-3, with a possible D match to TRBD2 (5 bases). Per germline, CDR1 MNHEY and CDR2 SVGEGT. Trimming stripped 2 bases from V and 2 bases from J, with 14 bases between. This CDR3 has 16 amino acids. The CDR3 DNA sequence: TGTGCCAGCAGTTACCACCTGACTAAACTCACAGATACGCAGTATTTT. This encodes CASSYHLTKLTDTQYF.

The J gene is TRBJ2-1, the V gene TRBV12-3 or TRBV12-4; D is possibly TRBD2 (6 bases). This CDR3 comprises 14 residues. The V and J ends lost 7 bases and 1 base respectively, with 11 bases between them. This CDR3 is CASTQAGSYNEQFF. In DNA, the CDR3 is TGTGCCAGCACCCAGGCGGGATCCTACAATGAGCAGTTCTTC.

This clonotype was counted between two and nine times. The gene calls are TRBV28 and TRBJ2-2; D is perhaps TRBD1 (5 bases). V was shortened by 5 bases and J by 1 base, with 11 bases between the two germline ends. CDR3 length equals 15 residues. The V gene's germline CDR1 is MDHEN and CDR2 SYDVKM. CDR3 in amino acids: CASSPDILNTGELFF. CDR3 DNA sequence: TGTGCCAGCAGTCCGGACATTTTGAACACCGGGGAGCTGTTTTTT.